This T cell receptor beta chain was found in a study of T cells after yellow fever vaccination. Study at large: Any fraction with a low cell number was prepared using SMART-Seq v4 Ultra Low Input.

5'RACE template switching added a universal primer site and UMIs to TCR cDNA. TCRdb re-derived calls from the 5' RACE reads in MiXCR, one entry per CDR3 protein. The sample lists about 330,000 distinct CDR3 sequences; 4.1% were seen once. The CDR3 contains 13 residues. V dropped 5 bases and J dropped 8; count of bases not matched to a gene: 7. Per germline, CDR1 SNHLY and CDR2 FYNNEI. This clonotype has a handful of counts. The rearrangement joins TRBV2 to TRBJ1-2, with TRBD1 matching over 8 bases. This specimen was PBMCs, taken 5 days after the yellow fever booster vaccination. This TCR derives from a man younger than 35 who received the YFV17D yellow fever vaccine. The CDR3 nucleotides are TGTGCCAGCAGTAGGACAGGGCGCGACGGCTACACCTTC. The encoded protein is CASSRTGRDGYTF.